These T cell receptor beta chains were read from a single sample in a study of long-term antiretroviral therapy in people with HIV. The repertoire was sequenced with immunoSEQ multiplex PCR; TCRdb's copy has only in-frame clones and lacks some. The sample records roughly 20,000 clones, roughly 80% being singletons. Sequenced here: unsorted PBMCs, sampled 0.2 years after starting antiretroviral therapy. The receptors originated from a woman aged 40 to 50 with HIV. Both conserved end residues are trimmed from each CDR3. Each record gives: D gene, J gene, V gene, CDR3 protein. D genes are given only for firm matches.

TRBD2,TRBJ2-3,TRBV5-6,ASTLRGTSGRDTQY
TRBD1,TRBJ1-1,TRBV4-2,ASSHPGTGDEAF
-,TRBJ1-5,TRBV6-6,ASTPRTGSNQPQH
TRBD1,TRBJ1-6,TRBV30,AWRTGGSPLH
-,TRBJ2-1,TRBV5-1,ASSLVLGNEQF
TRBD2,TRBJ2-7,TRBV29-1,SVPAGGKQY
-,TRBJ2-3,TRBV12-2,ASRLRVVCGPLILDTQY
TRBD2,TRBJ2-5,TRBV7-9,ASSWGLAGEETQY
-,TRBJ2-1,TRBV11-2,ASSLDTVRGRNNEQF
-,TRBJ2-3,TRBV10-3,AISVEGKEQKRGTDTQY
-,TRBJ1-2,TRBV7-8,ASSLGPGALEGYT
-,TRBJ2-7,TRBV29-1,SVLGGTVTYEQY
TRBD1,TRBJ2-1,TRBV7-9,ASSFGQGYNEQF
-,TRBJ2-2,TRBV10-1,ASSEARPGELF
TRBD1,TRBJ2-2,TRBV25-1,ASSPVWGTGYTGELF
-,TRBJ2-6,TRBV27,ATSRGESSSGANVLT
-,TRBJ2-5,TRBV5-1,ASSLEAGRLLETQY
-,TRBJ2-1,TRBV4-3,ASSPDTSSYNEQF
TRBD1,TRBJ1-1,TRBV5-1,ASSPRTGEAEAF
-,TRBJ2-3,TRBV5-1,ASSSVQGVADTQY
-,TRBJ1-1,TRBV6-6,ASSYDRGRAF
TRBD1,TRBJ1-5,TRBV6-5,ASGTGATNQPQH
TRBD2,TRBJ2-3,TRBV4-3,ASSTSGGAGLDTQY
TRBD1,TRBJ2-7,TRBV19,ASRDRASSYEQY
TRBD1,TRBJ1-2,TRBV11-2,ASGATGGG
-,TRBJ2-7,TRBV19,ASSPRYYSPQFSYEQY
-,TRBJ2-1,TRBV4-1,ASSLFGTNEQF
-,TRBJ2-3,TRBV7-8,ASSLRGGTSTDTQY
TRBD2,TRBJ2-5,TRBV14,ASSQGGDYVETQY
TRBD1,TRBJ2-7,TRBV5-1,ASSFGQGAGEQY
TRBD1,TRBJ2-5,TRBV6-6,ASSSHDRGQETQY
-,TRBJ2-7,TRBV9,ASSVDRETYEQY
-,TRBJ2-5,TRBV18,ASSKKTGYEGMETQY
TRBD2,TRBJ2-3,TRBV5-1,ASSFSGGGTDTQY
-,TRBJ1-2,TRBV6-5,ASSYGGGYT